This T cell receptor (beta chain) comes out of a study of blood T cell repertoires in COVID-19 (dated by TCRdb to 2019 to 2021). Regarding the complete study: Samples covering the acute and convalescent phases of COVID-19 were provided by collaborators in the United States, Italy and Spain. Subjects who had been exposed to COVID-19, were actively infected with it, or had recovered from it provided the deeply sampled blood TCRbeta repertoires that made up the dataset. Where available, HLA class I and class II types were obtained from metadata supplied by the sample provider rather than from assay-based typing. The repertoires were made available in a free public database intended to serve as a resource for research on the immune response to SARS-CoV-2. The material from the prospective study consisted of cDNA or gDNA derived from T cells, B-cell-depleted T cells, or PBMCs. The samples were drawn from the first 160 participants of the ongoing ImmuneRACE study and from 1,254 subjects provided by 6 global collaborators. The sample metadata nearly always contained a de-identified subject ID, COVID-19 status, age in years and sex. Overall study results and their limits: The quantity of clinical and demographic metadata differed by source and by participant and was supplied without curation.

TCRbeta CDR3 regions were amplified from genomic DNA by means of the immunoSEQ Assay, a bias-controlled multiplex PCR. In the original analysis: Nucleated cell counts per sample were estimated from amplification of reference gene primers within the assay. To quantify the absolute abundance of each unique TCRbeta CDR3 rearrangement, sequence reads were collapsed and filtered. For each sample, productive Simpson clonality was calculated as the square root of Simpson's diversity index over productive rearrangements. TCRdb's version of the immuneACCESS table is confined to in-frame rearrangements and falls short of the full clone set. An unresolved V gene accounts for under half of the shortfall where checked; the remainder is of unknown origin. That table gives V, J and clone size, and the DNA gave D and trimming. Present in this sample are tens of thousands of clones, approximately 80% of which were seen just once. The ten largest account for approximately 10% of the sample.

Including cysteine and phenylalanine, the CDR3 has 13 amino acids. Just CDR3 DNA is preserved here, 39 bases in frame from base 1. CDR1 and CDR2 are drawn from the germline V gene: SGHVS, FQNEAQ. At the junction V is shortened by 5 bases and J by 1 base, with 8 bases in between. Remarks on this clone: Its antigen specificity is not known. No base quality values were provided; no much bigger clone lies one nucleotide off.

Whole blood was collected in K2EDTA tubes by collaborating institutions according to the institutions' own protocols. For TCRbeta analysis, collaborators shipped samples as frozen whole blood, isolated PBMCs, or DNA extracted from either of those sample types. The chain is assembled from TRBV7-8 and TRBJ1-1, with the D gene not clear enough to name. This TCR derives from a human donor in a cohort sampled during active COVID-19. Sequenced input: peripheral blood. CDR3 sequence: CASSQLENTEAFF. The DNA is as follows: TGTGCCAGCAGCCAATTAGAGAACACTGAAGCTTTCTTT. The full variable domain, completed from the reference TRBV7-8 and TRBJ1-1 proteins outside the CDR3, reads GAGVSQSPRYKVAKRGQDVALRCDPISGHVSLFWYQQALGQGPEFLTYFQNEAQLDKSGLPSDRFFAERPEGSVSTLKIQRTQQEDSAVYLCASSQLENTEAFFGQGTRLTVV.